This is a list of T cell receptor beta chains from one sample in a study of cytotoxic CD8 clonotypes in ibrutinib-treated CLL. The assay was immunoSEQ multiplex PCR, and TCRdb's table has in-frame clones only and misses some. The table records 19,000 or so clones, over 70% of them present only once. The sample in question was PBMCs, obtained before ibrutinib treatment. The receptors derive from a human donor with chronic lymphocytic leukemia. CDR3s include the opening cysteine and the closing phenylalanine or tryptophan. A D gene is named only where the DNA matches it firmly. Size is stated for part of the rows, as once, few or many counts, or as a class when the clone is expanded.

d_call: -
v_call: TRBV7-3
j_call: TRBJ1-1
clone_size: -
cdr3_length: 13
cdr3_aa: CASSLLMATEAFF
cdr3_nt: TGTGCCAGCAGCTTACTCATGGCTACTGAAGCTTTCTTT

d_call: TRBD2
v_call: TRBV9
j_call: TRBJ2-3
clone_size: -
cdr3_length: 16
cdr3_aa: CASSAVLAGGRSTQYF
cdr3_nt: TGTGCCAGCAGCGCCGTTCTAGCGGGGGGGCGAAGTACGCAGTATTTT

d_call: TRBD1
v_call: TRBV28
j_call: TRBJ2-2
clone_size: -
cdr3_length: 16
cdr3_aa: CASRQGGSANTGELFF
cdr3_nt: TGTGCCAGCAGGCAAGGGGGCTCTGCGAACACCGGGGAGCTGTTTTTT

d_call: -
v_call: TRBV28
j_call: TRBJ2-3
clone_size: -
cdr3_length: 14
cdr3_aa: CATGGLPSTDTQYF
cdr3_nt: TGTGCCACCGGGGGGCTTCCTAGCACAGATACGCAGTATTTT

d_call: -
v_call: TRBV21-1
j_call: TRBJ1-2
clone_size: once
cdr3_length: 15
cdr3_aa: CASSKSRKYRQGSTF
cdr3_nt: TGTGCCAGCAGCAAGTCGAGAAAATACAGACAGGGGTCCACCTTC

d_call: -
v_call: TRBV7-3
j_call: TRBJ2-2
clone_size: -
cdr3_length: 14
cdr3_aa: CASSTHQAAGELFF
cdr3_nt: TGTGCCAGCAGCACCCACCAGGCGGCCGGGGAGCTGTTTTTT

d_call: -
v_call: TRBV10-3
j_call: TRBJ1-1
clone_size: few
cdr3_length: 12
cdr3_aa: CAISSSGTEAFF
cdr3_nt: TGTGCCATCAGCTCATCCGGGACGGAAGCTTTCTTT

d_call: TRBD1
v_call: TRBV5-6
j_call: TRBJ2-7
clone_size: -
cdr3_length: 14
cdr3_aa: CASSLGQGNYEQYF
cdr3_nt: TGTGCCAGCAGCTTGGGACAGGGAAACTACGAGCAGTACTTC

d_call: TRBD2
v_call: TRBV5-3
j_call: TRBJ2-5
clone_size: -
cdr3_length: 16
cdr3_aa: CARSLELAGAQETQYF
cdr3_nt: TGTGCCAGAAGCTTGGAACTAGCGGGGGCCCAAGAGACCCAGTACTTC

d_call: -
v_call: TRBV10-1
j_call: TRBJ2-1
clone_size: -
cdr3_length: 13
cdr3_aa: CASSSGVYNEQFF
cdr3_nt: TGCGCCAGCAGTAGCGGAGTCTACAATGAGCAGTTCTTC

d_call: TRBD1
v_call: TRBV7-9
j_call: TRBJ1-1
clone_size: -
cdr3_length: 17
cdr3_aa: CASSQPRGTAMNTEAFF
cdr3_nt: TGTGCCAGCAGCCAACCCCGGGGGACAGCCATGAACACTGAAGCTTTCTTT

d_call: -
v_call: TRBV6-5
j_call: TRBJ1-1
clone_size: -
cdr3_length: 14
cdr3_aa: CASSYFLGNTEAFF
cdr3_nt: TGTGCCAGCAGTTACTTTCTTGGGAACACTGAAGCTTTCTTT

d_call: TRBD1
v_call: TRBV6-5
j_call: TRBJ2-1
clone_size: -
cdr3_length: 12
cdr3_aa: CASSSTGNEQFF
cdr3_nt: TGTGCCAGCTCATCGACAGGGAATGAGCAGTTCTTC

d_call: TRBD2
v_call: TRBV27
j_call: TRBJ2-2
clone_size: -
cdr3_length: 17
cdr3_aa: CASRRKLAGRNTGELFF
cdr3_nt: TGTGCCAGCAGGAGGAAACTAGCGGGGCGAAACACCGGGGAGCTGTTTTTT

d_call: -
v_call: TRBV7-9
j_call: TRBJ1-2
clone_size: -
cdr3_length: 12
cdr3_aa: CASRDQDTGYTF
cdr3_nt: TGTGCCAGCAGGGATCAGGACACTGGCTACACCTTC

d_call: -
v_call: TRBV14
j_call: TRBJ2-7
clone_size: -
cdr3_length: 18
cdr3_aa: CASSQTWGPGEETYEQYF
cdr3_nt: TGTGCCAGCAGCCAGACGTGGGGTCCAGGGGAAGAGACCTACGAGCAGTACTTC

d_call: -
v_call: TRBV19
j_call: TRBJ1-1
clone_size: -
cdr3_length: 13
cdr3_aa: CASTEGGFTEAFF
cdr3_nt: TGTGCCAGTACGGAGGGAGGTTTCACTGAAGCTTTCTTT

d_call: -
v_call: TRBV4-1
j_call: TRBJ2-1
clone_size: -
cdr3_length: 16
cdr3_aa: CASSQDRGSSYNEQFF
cdr3_nt: TGCGCCAGCAGCCAAGATCGTGGGAGCTCCTACAATGAGCAGTTCTTC

d_call: TRBD2
v_call: TRBV5-1
j_call: TRBJ2-3
clone_size: -
cdr3_length: 15
cdr3_aa: CASSLLAGAADTQYF
cdr3_nt: TGCGCCAGCAGCCTACTAGCGGGGGCGGCAGATACGCAGTATTTT

d_call: -
v_call: TRBV5-4
j_call: TRBJ2-3
clone_size: -
cdr3_length: 16
cdr3_aa: CASSTPGGGTTDTQYF
cdr3_nt: TGTGCCAGCAGCACCCCGGGGGGCGGTACCACAGATACGCAGTATTTT

d_call: -
v_call: TRBV11-2
j_call: TRBJ1-1
clone_size: -
cdr3_length: 16
cdr3_aa: CASSLVWGAKVTEAFF
cdr3_nt: TGTGCCAGCAGCTTAGTATGGGGGGCCAAGGTCACTGAAGCTTTCTTT

d_call: -
v_call: TRBV10-3
j_call: TRBJ1-1
clone_size: -
cdr3_length: 18
cdr3_aa: CAISVVPPGQGMNTEAFF
cdr3_nt: TGTGCCATCAGTGTTGTTCCGCCCGGTCAGGGCATGAACACTGAAGCTTTCTTT

d_call: TRBD2
v_call: TRBV4-1
j_call: TRBJ2-1
clone_size: -
cdr3_length: 17
cdr3_aa: CASSQGSGGAGDNEQFF
cdr3_nt: TGCGCCAGCAGCCAAGGTAGCGGGGGGGCCGGGGACAATGAGCAGTTCTTC

d_call: TRBD1
v_call: TRBV6-5
j_call: TRBJ1-1
clone_size: -
cdr3_length: 13
cdr3_aa: CASRDRASGEAFF
cdr3_nt: TGTGCCAGCAGAGACAGGGCTTCGGGGGAAGCTTTCTTT

d_call: -
v_call: TRBV15
j_call: TRBJ1-2
clone_size: -
cdr3_length: 13
cdr3_aa: CATSRSGLVGYTF
cdr3_nt: TGTGCCACCAGCAGATCCGGTCTGGTTGGCTACACCTTC

d_call: -
v_call: TRBV6-1
j_call: TRBJ1-4
clone_size: -
cdr3_length: 15
cdr3_aa: CASGHRTEANEKLFF
cdr3_nt: TGTGCCAGCGGCCATCGGACGGAGGCCAATGAAAAACTGTTTTTT

d_call: TRBD1
v_call: TRBV19
j_call: TRBJ1-4
clone_size: -
cdr3_length: 14
cdr3_aa: CASTRTGSNEKLFF
cdr3_nt: TGTGCCAGTACCCGGACAGGGTCGAATGAAAAACTGTTTTTT

d_call: -
v_call: TRBV19
j_call: TRBJ2-2
clone_size: few
cdr3_length: 16
cdr3_aa: CASSMVRARLIGELFF
cdr3_nt: TGTGCCAGTAGTATGGTTCGGGCCAGACTGATCGGGGAGCTGTTTTTT

d_call: -
v_call: TRBV7-2
j_call: TRBJ1-6
clone_size: -
cdr3_length: 15
cdr3_aa: CASSFWPSYNSPLHF
cdr3_nt: TGTGCCAGCAGCTTTTGGCCATCCTATAATTCACCCCTCCACTTT

d_call: -
v_call: TRBV4-1
j_call: TRBJ1-4
clone_size: -
cdr3_length: 16
cdr3_aa: CASSQESRQGNEKLFF
cdr3_nt: TGCGCCAGCAGCCAAGAATCTCGGCAGGGGAATGAAAAACTGTTTTTT

d_call: -
v_call: TRBV20-1
j_call: TRBJ2-1
clone_size: -
cdr3_length: 11
cdr3_aa: CSAWDLREQFF
cdr3_nt: TGCAGTGCTTGGGACTTGCGGGAGCAGTTCTTC

d_call: -
v_call: TRBV21-1
j_call: TRBJ2-1
clone_size: -
cdr3_length: 11
cdr3_aa: CASPSLRLQFF
cdr3_nt: TGTGCCAGCCCTTCGCTCAGGTTGCAGTTCTTC

d_call: -
v_call: TRBV7-9
j_call: TRBJ2-5
clone_size: once
cdr3_length: 15
cdr3_aa: CASSKDGGGLETQYF
cdr3_nt: TGTGCCAGCAGCAAAGATGGCGGGGGCCTGGAGACCCAGTACTTC

d_call: TRBD1
v_call: TRBV5-1
j_call: TRBJ2-6
clone_size: -
cdr3_length: 18
cdr3_aa: CASSWGQAGFSGANVLTF
cdr3_nt: TGCGCCAGCAGCTGGGGACAGGCGGGTTTTAGTGGGGCCAACGTCCTGACTTTC

d_call: -
v_call: TRBV19
j_call: TRBJ1-5
clone_size: few
cdr3_length: 15
cdr3_aa: CASSPTGVGNQPQHF
cdr3_nt: TGTGCCAGTAGCCCGACGGGGGTGGGCAATCAGCCCCAGCATTTT

d_call: -
v_call: TRBV11-2
j_call: TRBJ1-1
clone_size: -
cdr3_length: 17
cdr3_aa: CASSLLPVQGGSTEAFF
cdr3_nt: TGTGCCAGCAGCTTACTACCCGTGCAAGGTGGGAGCACTGAAGCTTTCTTT

d_call: -
v_call: TRBV7-2
j_call: TRBJ2-1
clone_size: -
cdr3_length: 13
cdr3_aa: CASSLEWVGKQFF
cdr3_nt: TGTGCCAGCAGCTTAGAGTGGGTGGGCAAGCAGTTCTTC

d_call: -
v_call: TRBV6-1
j_call: TRBJ1-1
clone_size: -
cdr3_length: 15
cdr3_aa: CASNQMNGRNTEAFF
cdr3_nt: TGTGCCAGCAATCAGATGAACGGCCGGAACACTGAAGCTTTCTTT

d_call: -
v_call: TRBV9
j_call: TRBJ2-7
clone_size: -
cdr3_length: 19
cdr3_aa: CASSAAAPDKGKGTYEQYF
cdr3_nt: TGTGCCAGCAGCGCGGCCGCCCCAGACAAGGGAAAAGGGACCTACGAGCAGTACTTC

d_call: -
v_call: TRBV7-9
j_call: TRBJ1-2
clone_size: -
cdr3_length: 12
cdr3_aa: CASSLGDYGYTF
cdr3_nt: TGTGCCAGCAGCTTAGGAGACTATGGCTACACCTTC

d_call: -
v_call: TRBV5-1
j_call: TRBJ1-2
clone_size: -
cdr3_length: 13
cdr3_aa: CASSSDGNYGYTF
cdr3_nt: TGCGCCAGCAGCTCGGACGGGAACTATGGCTACACCTTC

d_call: -
v_call: TRBV6-4
j_call: TRBJ1-5
clone_size: -
cdr3_length: 16
cdr3_aa: CASSFYREMGNQPQHF
cdr3_nt: TGTGCCAGCAGTTTCTACAGGGAGATGGGCAATCAGCCCCAGCATTTT

d_call: -
v_call: TRBV19
j_call: TRBJ2-2
clone_size: -
cdr3_length: 15
cdr3_aa: CASSPLDGYTGELFF
cdr3_nt: TGTGCCAGTAGTCCCCTGGACGGTTACACCGGGGAGCTGTTTTTT

d_call: TRBD1
v_call: TRBV6-6
j_call: TRBJ1-2
clone_size: -
cdr3_length: 13
cdr3_aa: CASSKQGAGGYTF
cdr3_nt: TGTGCCAGCAGTAAACAGGGGGCAGGTGGCTACACCTTC

d_call: TRBD1
v_call: TRBV4-3
j_call: TRBJ2-1
clone_size: -
cdr3_length: 16
cdr3_aa: CASSQAPGGFDNEQFF
cdr3_nt: TGCGCCAGCAGCCAAGCTCCAGGGGGCTTCGACAATGAGCAGTTCTTC

d_call: -
v_call: TRBV7-9
j_call: TRBJ1-3
clone_size: once
cdr3_length: 15
cdr3_aa: CASSSHRASGNTIYF
cdr3_nt: TGTGCCAGCAGCTCCCACAGGGCCTCTGGAAACACCATATATTTT

d_call: TRBD1
v_call: TRBV5-4
j_call: TRBJ1-1
clone_size: -
cdr3_length: 17
cdr3_aa: CASSLGSGQGAQGEAFF
cdr3_nt: TGTGCCAGCAGCTTGGGTTCGGGACAGGGGGCGCAGGGTGAAGCTTTCTTT

d_call: TRBD1
v_call: TRBV5-6
j_call: TRBJ2-3
clone_size: -
cdr3_length: 18
cdr3_aa: CASSKRGDRVGVTDTQYF
cdr3_nt: TGTGCCAGCAGCAAGAGGGGGGACAGGGTCGGGGTCACAGATACGCAGTATTTT

d_call: TRBD2
v_call: TRBV6-5
j_call: TRBJ2-5
clone_size: -
cdr3_length: 16
cdr3_aa: CASSYSGTSGVETQYF
cdr3_nt: TGTGCCAGCAGTTACTCCGGGACTAGCGGGGTGGAGACCCAGTACTTC

d_call: -
v_call: TRBV7-3
j_call: TRBJ2-6
clone_size: -
cdr3_length: 16
cdr3_aa: CASSFGQHSGANVLTF
cdr3_nt: TGTGCCAGCAGCTTTGGGCAGCACTCTGGGGCCAACGTCCTGACTTTC

d_call: TRBD1
v_call: TRBV4-2
j_call: TRBJ1-4
clone_size: -
cdr3_length: 15
cdr3_aa: CASTPRGQVGEKLFF
cdr3_nt: TGTGCCAGCACCCCCCGAGGACAGGTGGGTGAAAAACTGTTTTTT

d_call: -
v_call: TRBV9
j_call: TRBJ1-1
clone_size: few
cdr3_length: 13
cdr3_aa: CASSVEPNTEAFF
cdr3_nt: TGTGCCAGCAGCGTAGAACCGAACACTGAAGCTTTCTTT

d_call: TRBD1
v_call: TRBV7-2
j_call: TRBJ1-1
clone_size: -
cdr3_length: 15
cdr3_aa: CASSSGGTGGHEAFF
cdr3_nt: TGTGCCAGCAGCTCCGGCGGGACAGGGGGACATGAAGCTTTCTTT

d_call: -
v_call: TRBV19
j_call: TRBJ2-6
clone_size: -
cdr3_length: 14
cdr3_aa: CASSIYLGANVLTF
cdr3_nt: TGTGCCAGTAGTATTTATCTTGGGGCCAACGTCCTGACTTTC

d_call: -
v_call: TRBV20-1
j_call: TRBJ2-1
clone_size: -
cdr3_length: 10
cdr3_aa: CSASVGEQFF
cdr3_nt: TGCAGTGCTAGCGTTGGTGAGCAGTTCTTC